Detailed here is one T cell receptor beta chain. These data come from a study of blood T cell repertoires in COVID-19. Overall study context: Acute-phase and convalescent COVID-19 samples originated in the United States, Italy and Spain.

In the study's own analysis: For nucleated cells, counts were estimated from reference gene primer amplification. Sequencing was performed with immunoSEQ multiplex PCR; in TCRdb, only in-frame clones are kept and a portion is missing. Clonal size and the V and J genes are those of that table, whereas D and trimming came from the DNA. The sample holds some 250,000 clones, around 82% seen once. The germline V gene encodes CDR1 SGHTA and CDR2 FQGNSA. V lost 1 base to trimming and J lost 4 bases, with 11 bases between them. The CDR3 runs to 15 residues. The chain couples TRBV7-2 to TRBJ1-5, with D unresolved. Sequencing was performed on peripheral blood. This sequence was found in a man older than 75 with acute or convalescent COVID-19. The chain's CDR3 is CASSLDRVSNQPQHF. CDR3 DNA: TGTGCCAGCAGCTTAGATCGGGTATCGAATCAGCCCCAGCATTTT.